A single sample is the source of the 15 T cell receptor beta chains below, sequenced in a study of T cell repertoires in cytomegalovirus infection. MiXCR was run by TCRdb on the reads, yielding one entry per CDR3 protein. In the table there are nearly 550,000 distinct CDR3 sequences, 16% of which are singletons. The sample consisted of CD8+ T cells from PBMCs. All receptors derive from a human donor in good health (CMV status not recorded). Some clones in this sample may be carry-over from other donors' samples.

This chain uses TRBV19 with TRBJ1-6; no firm D call. Germline V gene data show CDR1 as LNHDA and CDR2 as SQIVND (reference sequence). The CDR3 has 17 residues. Trimming stripped 3 bases from V and 0 bases from J, with 12 bases between. Here the CDR3 DNA reads TGTGCCAGTAGTATCTCCGGGTTAAGCTCCTATAATTCACCCCTCCACTTT. It is translated as CASSISGLSSYNSPLHF.

This clonotype was detected a few times. This chain links TRBV10-2 with TRBJ2-7; TRBD1 matches 7 bases. CDR1 is WSHSY, CDR2 SAAADI, per germline. This CDR3 region has 13 residues. V was clipped by 8 bases and J by 1 base; unmatched bases: 5. This chain's CDR3 is CASQTGISYEQYF. CDR3 bases: TGCGCCAGCCAGACAGGGATTTCCTACGAGCAGTACTTC.

This clonotype was seen ten or more times. The chain carries TRBV14 and TRBJ2-1, with 8 bases fitting TRBD2. V shed 6 bases, J shed 4 bases, and the junction held 8 bases outside the gene matches. The CDR3 is 15 amino acids. The germline gives CDR1 SGHDN, CDR2 FVKESK. The CDR3 DNA sequence: TGTGCCAGCAGTTCTGCTAGCGGGCGGTACAATGAGCAGTTCTTC. Translating it yields CASSSASGRYNEQFF.

V usage is TRBV27 and J usage is TRBJ2-7, with TRBD1 matching over 8 bases. This CDR3 has 14 amino acids. Germline V gene data show CDR1 as MNHEY and CDR2 as SMNVEV (reference sequence). V lost 4 bases and J lost 5; bases outside the gene matches: 7. The CDR3 reads CASSSYLTGDEQYF. As DNA, the CDR3 is TGTGCCAGCAGTTCCTACCTGACAGGGGACGAGCAGTACTTC.

The CDR3: CATGGLSGTYEQYF. As DNA, the CDR3 is TGTGCCACCGGAGGCCTTAGCGGCACCTACGAGCAGTACTTC. The J gene is TRBJ2-7, the V gene TRBV27, with D perhaps TRBD2 (6 bases). Deletions cut 10 bases from V and 2 bases from J, with 18 bases between. The CDR3 length is 14 residues. Germline CDR1 reads MNHEY; CDR2 reads SMNVEV (reference sequence).

In this sample, this clonotype turned up many times. The V gene is TRBV25-1, the J gene TRBJ2-6, with unresolved D. The germline V gene has CDR1 MGHDK and CDR2 SYGVNS. V lost 5 bases and J 4 bases, leaving 3 bases between the germline ends. CDR3 size: 12 residues. The CDR3 DNA reads as TGTGCCAGCAGTTTAGGGGCCAACGTCCTGACTTTC. Its translation is CASSLGANVLTF.

The rearrangement joins TRBV7-3 to TRBJ2-1; D may be TRBD1 (7 bases). The ends were cut back, 4 bases at V and 3 bases at J, with 16 bases in the middle. Germline V CDR1 and CDR2: SGHTA, FQGTGA. The CDR3 extends over 16 amino acids. CDR3: CASSSDRVGGYNEQFF. For the CDR3, the DNA is TGTGCCAGCAGCTCAGACAGGGTCGGGGGCTACAATGAGCAGTTCTTC.

This clonotype was seen many times. The rearrangement uses TRBV12-3 or TRBV12-4 and TRBJ2-3; either TRBD1 or TRBD2 may fit D (5 bases each). Trimming took off 6 bases at V and 6 bases at J, with 16 bases between the two ends. This CDR3 is 14 amino acids long. The CDR3 sequence: CASSPGTPGDTQYF. For the CDR3, the DNA is TGTGCCAGCAGCCCCGGGACCCCTGGGGATACGCAGTATTTT.

V usage is TRBV27 and J usage is TRBJ1-5; TRBD1 is a possible D gene (5 bases). Germline CDR1 is MNHEY and CDR2 is SMNVEV (reference sequence). Trimming pared 6 bases from V and 10 bases from J, leaving 16 bases between. The CDR3 spans 13 residues. The CDR3 DNA reads as TGTGCCAGCAGGCTAGGGGAATTCGAACCCCAGCATTTT. Translating gives CASRLGEFEPQHF.

This clonotype was seen only a few times. This chain connects TRBV27 to TRBJ1-2, with D perhaps matching TRBD1 (5 bases). The V and J ends lost 6 bases and 6 bases respectively, with 17 bases between them. Germline V gives CDR1 MNHEY, CDR2 SMNVEV (reference sequence). The CDR3 has 14 amino acids. In nucleotides, the CDR3 is TGTGCCAGCAGACGGAACTCAGGGCTAGATGGCTACACCTTC. Its protein product is CASRRNSGLDGYTF.

In its sample, this clonotype was seen many times. The rearrangement uses TRBV12-5 and TRBJ2-1; possibly TRBD2 for D (5 bases). The germline gives CDR1 LGHNT, CDR2 FRNRAP. The CDR3 totals 15 residues. With 6 bases removed from V and 9 bases from J, the gap between germline ends came to 21 bases. The CDR3: CASGLAGVRLREQFF. The CDR3 DNA reads as TGTGCTAGTGGCCTTGCCGGGGTTCGGCTCCGTGAGCAGTTCTTC.

The table lists this clonotype with many counts. This chain uses TRBV7-6 with TRBJ2-1, with TRBD2 matching 10 bases. Germline assignment: CDR1 SGHVS and CDR2 FNYEAQ. The CDR3 sequence is 18 residues long. V shed 5 bases and J 3 bases; nucleotides not matched to a gene: 13. CDR3 sequence: CASSPLSAGGPFYNEQFF. DNA for the CDR3: TGTGCCAGCAGCCCCCTGTCAGCGGGAGGGCCTTTCTACAATGAGCAGTTCTTC.

V usage is TRBV6-5 and J usage is TRBJ2-7, with TRBD2 identical over 9 bases. The germline V gene encodes CDR1 MNHEY and CDR2 SVGAGI. The V gene end was trimmed by 7 bases and the J gene end by 3 bases; junction bases not matched to a gene: 7. CDR3 length equals 14 residues. CDR3 protein: CASNLRGGIYEQYF. The CDR3 DNA is TGTGCCAGCAACTTGCGGGGGGGCATCTACGAGCAGTACTTC.

This clonotype is a singleton in its sample. The chain joins TRBV6-1 to TRBJ2-5; D ambiguous. V was cut by 5 bases and J by 5 bases, with 12 bases left in between. Germline V gene lookup returns CDR1 MNHNS and CDR2 SASEGT. CDR3 length: 13 residues. The CDR3 nucleotides read TGTGCCAGCAGTTCCGGGCCCCGGGAGACCCAGTACTTC. Translated: CASSSGPRETQYF.

This chain links TRBV27 with TRBJ1-4; the D gene is possibly TRBD1 (5 bases). The CDR3 runs 14 residues. Trimming removed 6 bases from V and 7 bases from J, with 15 bases in between. CDR1 and CDR2 (germline): MNHEY, SMNVEV (reference sequence). The CDR3 nucleotides are TGTGCCAGCAGAACGGTGGGGGGGGGTGAAAAACTGTTTTTT. Translation: CASRTVGGGEKLFF.